Each of the 17 T cell receptor beta chains below was sequenced from the same sample in a study of cytomegalovirus exposure and HLA in healthy donors (dated by TCRdb to about 2017). Receptors were amplified or captured by the immunoSEQ multiplex PCR assay. TCRdb mirrors the immuneACCESS table, restricted to in-frame sequences. Some clones are absent from its copies; in checked studies, under half trace to an unresolved V gene, and the reason for the others is unknown. The sample yields under 150,000 clones; about 86% were counted once. In total, the top ten clones hold 2.5% to 3.5% of the sample. The sequenced material came from PBMCs. The receptors were sampled from a young man in good health and CMV-seronegative.

The V and J genes are TRBV9 and TRBJ2-3, with 10 bases aligning to TRBD2. The CDR3 is 15 residues long. V shed 4 bases, J shed 0 bases, and the junction held 2 bases outside the gene matches. The germline gives CDR1 SGDLS, CDR2 YYNGEE. In DNA, the CDR3 is TGTGCCAGCAGCCGGACTAGCGGAAGCACAGATACGCAGTATTTT. This sequence encodes CASSRTSGSTDTQYF.

This chain joins TRBV10-3 and TRBJ1-5; maybe TRBD1 (5 bases). V shed 0 bases and J shed 7 bases, with 10 bases lying between them. Germline CDR1 is ENHRY and CDR2 is SYGVKD. The CDR3 loop spans 14 amino acids. The CDR3 protein is CAISESKGRQPQHF. In nucleotides, the CDR3 is TGTGCCATCAGTGAGTCGAAGGGGAGGCAGCCCCAGCATTTT.

The J gene is TRBJ2-3, the V gene TRBV25-1, with D possibly matching TRBD2 (5 bases). The germline V gene encodes CDR1 MGHDK and CDR2 SYGVNS. V was cut by 7 bases and J by 0 bases, with 20 bases left in between. The CDR3 runs 17 residues. Here the CDR3 DNA reads TGTGCCAGCATTGGAGTAGGGCGGGTGGCTAGCACAGATACGCAGTATTTT. Its protein is CASIGVGRVASTDTQYF.

The rearrangement uses TRBV25-1 and TRBJ1-4, with a tentative D call TRBD1 (6 bases). This CDR3 is built from 18 residues. Trimming left V 4 bases short and J 0 bases short, with 18 bases between. The germline gives CDR1 MGHDK, CDR2 SYGVNS. The CDR3 bases are TGTGCCAGCAGTGCTCCGGGACACGTAATTGCAACTAATGAAAAACTGTTTTTT. It specifies CASSAPGHVIATNEKLFF. The whole variable domain, filled in from reference TRBV25-1 and TRBJ1-4, reads EADIYQTPRYLVIGTGKKITLECSQTMGHDKMYWYQQDPGMELHLIHYSYGVNSTEKGDLSSESTVSRIRTEHFPLTLESARPSHTSQYLCASSAPGHVIATNEKLFFGSGTQLSVL.

The chain joins TRBV5-6 to TRBJ2-1; D unresolved. Trimming pared 6 bases from V and 0 bases from J, leaving 10 bases between. Per the germline V gene, CDR1 is SGHDT and CDR2 is YYEEEE. The CDR3 loop spans 14 amino acids. The CDR3 is CASTQWSSYNEQFF. The CDR3 region has the DNA TGTGCCAGCACCCAATGGAGCTCCTACAATGAGCAGTTCTTC.

The chain links TRBV28 to TRBJ1-2, with D tentatively TRBD1 (5 bases). V lost 4 bases and J lost 3, with 9 bases in between. Germline V gene data show CDR1 as MDHEN and CDR2 as SYDVKM. This CDR3 comprises 13 residues. CDR3 amino acids: CASSSGIYYGYTF. The CDR3 DNA reads as TGTGCCAGCAGTTCAGGGATCTACTATGGCTACACCTTC.

The chain links TRBV27 to TRBJ1-4; possibly TRBD1 for D (6 bases). The CDR3 contains 14 residues. Trimming left V 2 bases short and J 3 bases short, with 7 bases between. From germline, CDR1 is MNHEY and CDR2 SMNVEV (reference sequence). Here the CDR3 reads CASSLTGSNEKLFF. For the CDR3, the DNA is TGTGCCAGCAGTTTAACAGGGTCTAATGAAAAACTGTTTTTT.

The chain carries TRBV28 and TRBJ2-3; 11 bases are shared with TRBD2. The V gene end was trimmed by 6 bases and the J gene end by 4 bases; junction bases not matched to a gene: 6. The length of the CDR3 is 15 residues. The germline CDR1 and CDR2 sequences are MDHEN and SYDVKM. The CDR3 coding sequence is TGTGCCAGCAGAACTAGCGGGAGCTCCCCAGATACGCAGTATTTT. It yields the protein CASRTSGSSPDTQYF.

The gene calls are TRBV28 and TRBJ2-7, with 7 nucleotides matching TRBD1. In germline, CDR1 is MDHEN, CDR2 SYDVKM. The CDR3 is 13 residues long. Trimming removed 3 bases from V and 2 bases from J; junction bases left unmatched: 1. CDR3 coding DNA: TGTGCCAGCAGTTTCCAGGGGGCCTACGAGCAGTACTTC. Amino acids: CASSFQGAYEQYF. Drawing the rest from reference TRBV28 and TRBJ2-7, the complete variable domain is DVKVTQSSRYLVKRTGEKVFLECVQDMDHENMFWYRQDPGLGLRLIYFSYDVKMKEKGDIPEGYSVSREKKERFSLILESASTNQTSMYLCASSFQGAYEQYFGPGTRLTVT.

This clone was observed a single time. The V and J genes are TRBV15 and TRBJ2-7, with 7 bases aligning to TRBD2. The CDR3 is 15 amino acids. CDR1 is LNHNV, CDR2 YYDKDF, per germline (reference sequence). Germline trimming cut 0 bases from V and 3 bases from J; bases unmatched to any gene: 5. CDR3 region: CATSRELGLGYEQYF. For the CDR3, the DNA is TGTGCCACCAGCAGAGAGTTAGGACTAGGCTACGAGCAGTACTTC.

The chain uses TRBV14 and TRBJ2-2; D remains unclear. The germline V gene encodes CDR1 SGHDN and CDR2 FVKESK. The CDR3 is made up of 14 amino acids. Trimming removed 4 bases from V and 1 base from J, with 7 bases in between. CDR3 amino acids: CASSPIWNTGELFF. Written as DNA, the CDR3 is TGTGCCAGCAGCCCTATTTGGAACACCGGGGAGCTGTTTTTT.

The CDR3 spells CATSSGNSGANVLTF. For the CDR3, the DNA is TGTGCCACCAGCTCCGGGAACTCTGGGGCCAACGTCCTGACTTTC. The V gene is TRBV15, the J gene TRBJ2-6; a weak D match, TRBD2 (5 bases). V lost 5 bases to trimming and J lost 0 bases, with 8 bases between them. CDR1 LNHNV and CDR2 YYDKDF come from the germline V gene (reference sequence). CDR3 length: 15 residues. Full variable domain (outside the CDR3, taken from reference TRBV15 and TRBJ2-6): DAMVIQNPRYQVTQFGKPVTLSCSQTLNHNVMYWYQQKSSQAPKLLFHYYDKDFNNEADTPDNFQSRRPNTSFCFLDIRSPGLGDTAMYLCATSSGNSGANVLTFGAGSRLTVL.

The chain joins TRBV5-6 to TRBJ1-1; 9 bases line up with TRBD1. This CDR3 comprises 14 residues. With 2 bases clipped from V and 3 bases from J, the junction kept 2 bases outside the gene matches. The V gene's germline CDR1 is SGHDT and CDR2 YYEEEE. As DNA, the CDR3 is TGTGCCAGCAGCTTCCGGGACAGGGACACTGAAGCTTTCTTT. Translating gives CASSFRDRDTEAFF.

This clone was counted between two and nine times. J is TRBJ1-5 and V is TRBV2; tentative D call: TRBD1 (5 bases). The germline V gene has CDR1 SNHLY and CDR2 FYNNEI. Trimming took off 4 bases at V and 0 bases at J, with 10 bases between the two ends. This CDR3 has 15 amino acids. The CDR3 region has the DNA TGTGCCAGCAGTGGCGGACACGATAGCAATCAGCCCCAGCATTTT. Translating gives CASSGGHDSNQPQHF. The full variable domain, its missing parts supplied by reference TRBV2 and TRBJ1-5, is EPEVTQTPSHQVTQMGQEVILRCVPISNHLYFYWYRQILGQKVEFLVSFYNNEISEKSEIFDDQFSVERPDGSNFTLKIRSTKLEDSAMYFCASSGGHDSNQPQHFGDGTRLSIL.

The chain uses TRBV15 and TRBJ1-5; unclear D gene. Trimming cost V 1 base and J 4 bases, with 11 bases left between them. Germline V CDR1 and CDR2: LNHNV, YYDKDF (reference sequence). CDR3 length equals 15 residues. The CDR3 DNA reads as TGTGCCACCAGCAGAGGGGGAGAGCTAAATCAGCCCCAGCATTTT. Protein: CATSRGGELNQPQHF.

This clone has a single count. The CDR3 reads CASSLGGRGLETQYF. The CDR3 DNA sequence: TGTGCCAGCAGCTTAGGTGGCAGGGGGCTTGAGACCCAGTACTTC. The rearrangement joins TRBV7-2 to TRBJ2-5, with TRBD1 matching over 8 bases. This CDR3 has 15 residues. Germline V gene data show CDR1 as SGHTA and CDR2 as FQGNSA. With V trimmed by 1 base and J by 5 bases, 6 bases remained unmatched.

This clone came up a few times. The V call is TRBV30, the J call TRBJ2-7; 7 bases line up with TRBD2. The trim removed 3 bases at V and 3 bases at J, leaving 5 bases unmatched. Germline CDR1 GTSNPN, CDR2 SVGIG (reference sequence). The CDR3 runs to 13 residues. The CDR3 region is CAWSLGGYYEQYF. The DNA for the CDR3 is TGTGCCTGGAGCCTCGGGGGGTACTACGAGCAGTACTTC.